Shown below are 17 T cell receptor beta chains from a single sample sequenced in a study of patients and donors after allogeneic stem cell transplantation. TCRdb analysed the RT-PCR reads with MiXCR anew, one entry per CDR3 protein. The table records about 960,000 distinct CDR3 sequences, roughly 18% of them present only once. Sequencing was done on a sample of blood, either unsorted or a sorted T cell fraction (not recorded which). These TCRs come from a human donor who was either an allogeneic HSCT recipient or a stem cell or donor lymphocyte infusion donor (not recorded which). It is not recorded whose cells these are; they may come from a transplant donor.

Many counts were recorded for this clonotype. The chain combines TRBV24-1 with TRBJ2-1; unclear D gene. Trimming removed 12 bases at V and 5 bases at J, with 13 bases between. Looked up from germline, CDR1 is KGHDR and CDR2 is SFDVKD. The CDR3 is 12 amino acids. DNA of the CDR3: TGTGCCCAAACCCCAAGGGACAATGAGCAGTTCTTC. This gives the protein CAQTPRDNEQFF.

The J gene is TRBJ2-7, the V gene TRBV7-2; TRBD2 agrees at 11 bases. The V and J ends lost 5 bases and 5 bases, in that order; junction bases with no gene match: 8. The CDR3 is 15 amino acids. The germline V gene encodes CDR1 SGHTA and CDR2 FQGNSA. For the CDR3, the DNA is TGTGCCAGCAGCAAGACTAGCGGGAACCCCCACGAGCAGTACTTC. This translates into CASSKTSGNPHEQYF.

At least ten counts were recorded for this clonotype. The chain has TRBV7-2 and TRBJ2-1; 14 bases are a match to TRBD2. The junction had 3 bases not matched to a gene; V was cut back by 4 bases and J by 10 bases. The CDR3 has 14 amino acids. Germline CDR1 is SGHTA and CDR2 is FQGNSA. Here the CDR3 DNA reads TGTGCCAGCAGCTCGACTAGCGGGGGGGGAGAGCAGTTCTTC. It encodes CASSSTSGGGEQFF.

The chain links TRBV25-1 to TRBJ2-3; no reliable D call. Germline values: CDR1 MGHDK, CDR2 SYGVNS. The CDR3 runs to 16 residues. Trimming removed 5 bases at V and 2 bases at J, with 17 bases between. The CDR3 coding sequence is TGTGCCAGCAGTCCCGATGGTGGCGGAAACACAGATACGCAGTATTTT. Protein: CASSPDGGGNTDTQYF.

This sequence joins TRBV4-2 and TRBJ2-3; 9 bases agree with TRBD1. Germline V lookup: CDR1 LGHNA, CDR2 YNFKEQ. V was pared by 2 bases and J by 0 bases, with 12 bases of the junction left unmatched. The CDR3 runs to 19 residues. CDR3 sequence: CASSQYPSPGQGSTDTQYF. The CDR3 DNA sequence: TGTGCCAGCAGCCAATACCCCTCTCCGGGACAGGGTAGCACAGATACGCAGTATTTT.

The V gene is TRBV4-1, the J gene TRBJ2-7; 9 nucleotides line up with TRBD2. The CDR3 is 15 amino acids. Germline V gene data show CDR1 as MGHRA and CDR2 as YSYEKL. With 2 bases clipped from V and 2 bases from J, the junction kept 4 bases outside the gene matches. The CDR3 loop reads CASSQMTSGTYEQYF. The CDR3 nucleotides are TGCGCCAGCAGCCAAATGACTAGCGGTACCTACGAGCAGTACTTC.

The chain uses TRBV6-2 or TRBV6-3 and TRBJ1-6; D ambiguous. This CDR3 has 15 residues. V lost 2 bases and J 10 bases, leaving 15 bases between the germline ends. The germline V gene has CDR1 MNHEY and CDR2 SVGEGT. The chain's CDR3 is CASSYPLTSGSPLHF. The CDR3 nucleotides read TGTGCCAGCAGTTACCCTCTAACATCGGGCTCACCCCTCCACTTT.

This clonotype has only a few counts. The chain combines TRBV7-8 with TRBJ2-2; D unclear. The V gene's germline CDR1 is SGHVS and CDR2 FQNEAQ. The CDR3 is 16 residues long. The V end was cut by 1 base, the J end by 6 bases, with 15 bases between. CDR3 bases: TGTGCCAGCAGCTTAGAGCGCACAGTATACGCCGGGGAGCTGTTTTTT. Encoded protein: CASSLERTVYAGELFF.

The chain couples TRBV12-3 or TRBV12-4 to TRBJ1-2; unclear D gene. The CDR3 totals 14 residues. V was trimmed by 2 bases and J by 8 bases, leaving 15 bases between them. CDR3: CASSLRHVTIGYTF. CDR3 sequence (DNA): TGTGCCAGCAGTTTAAGACATGTTACTATCGGCTACACCTTC.

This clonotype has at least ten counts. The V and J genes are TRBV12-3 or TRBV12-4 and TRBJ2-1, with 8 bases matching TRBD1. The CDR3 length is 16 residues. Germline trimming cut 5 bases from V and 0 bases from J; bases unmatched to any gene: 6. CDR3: CASSPGQGSSYNEQFF. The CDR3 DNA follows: TGTGCCAGCAGTCCCGGACAGGGTAGCTCCTACAATGAGCAGTTCTTC.

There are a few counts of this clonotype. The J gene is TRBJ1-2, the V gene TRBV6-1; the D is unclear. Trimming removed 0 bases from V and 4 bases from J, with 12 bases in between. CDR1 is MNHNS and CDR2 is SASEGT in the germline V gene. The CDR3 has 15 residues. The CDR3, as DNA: TGTGCCAGCAGTGAAGCAATTGGGTCCTTCTATGGCTACACCTTC. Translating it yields CASSEAIGSFYGYTF.

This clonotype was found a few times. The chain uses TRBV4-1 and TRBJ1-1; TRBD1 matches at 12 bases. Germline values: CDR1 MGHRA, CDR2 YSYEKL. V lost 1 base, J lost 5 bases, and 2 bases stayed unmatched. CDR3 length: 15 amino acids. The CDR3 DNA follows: TGCGCCAGCAGCCAAGGGGACAGGGGGCTAACTGAAGCTTTCTTT. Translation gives CASSQGDRGLTEAFF.

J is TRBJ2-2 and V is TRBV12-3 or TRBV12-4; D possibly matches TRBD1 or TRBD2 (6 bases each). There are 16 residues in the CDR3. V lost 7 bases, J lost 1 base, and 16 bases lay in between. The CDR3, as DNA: TGTGCCAGCACCATTAGGGGGGTAAAGAACACCGGGGAGCTGTTTTTT. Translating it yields CASTIRGVKNTGELFF.

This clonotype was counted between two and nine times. CDR3 bases: TGCAGTGCTAGAGTGACTAGCGGGAGGATCAATGAGCAGTTCTTC. This codes for CSARVTSGRINEQFF. The V and J genes are TRBV20-1 and TRBJ2-1, with TRBD2 matching 13 bases. The CDR3 consists of 15 residues. The V gene end was trimmed by 1 base and the J gene end by 6 bases; junction bases not matched to a gene: 3. Germline CDR1 is DFQATT and CDR2 is SNEGSKA (reference sequence).

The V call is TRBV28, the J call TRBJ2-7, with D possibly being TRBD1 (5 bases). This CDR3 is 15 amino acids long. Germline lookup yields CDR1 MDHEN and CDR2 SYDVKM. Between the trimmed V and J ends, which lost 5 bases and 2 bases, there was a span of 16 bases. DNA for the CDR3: TGTGCCAGCAGTAGGATCAGGGTATTGCCCTACGAGCAGTACTTC. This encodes CASSRIRVLPYEQYF.

This chain's CDR3 is CASRQTGTGAHGYTF. In DNA, the CDR3 is TGTGCCAGCAGGCAGACCGGGACAGGTGCTCATGGCTACACCTTC. V usage is TRBV12-3 or TRBV12-4 and J usage is TRBJ1-2; 8 nucleotides line up with TRBD1. The V and J ends lost 6 bases and 6 bases, in that order; junction bases with no gene match: 12. This CDR3 spans 15 amino acids.

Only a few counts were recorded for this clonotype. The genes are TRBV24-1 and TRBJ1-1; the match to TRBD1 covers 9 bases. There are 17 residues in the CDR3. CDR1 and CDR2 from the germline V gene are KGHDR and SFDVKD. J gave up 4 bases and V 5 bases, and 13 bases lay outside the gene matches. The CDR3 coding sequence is TGTGCCACCAGTGCCCCACAGGGGGCGAATGATGGCACTGAAGCTTTCTTT. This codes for CATSAPQGANDGTEAFF.